Following are 4 T cell receptor beta chains from one sample sequenced in a study of cytomegalovirus exposure and HLA in healthy donors. Some clones are missing from TCRdb's copy, which holds only in-frame ones; the method was immunoSEQ multiplex PCR. The sample lists some 120,000 clones, around nine tenths occurring once. Sequencing was performed on PBMCs. Receptors were obtained from a woman between 18 and 30 years old in good health and CMV-seronegative.

V gene TRBV28 combines with J gene TRBJ2-2; possibly TRBD1 for D (6 bases). Germline CDR1 and CDR2: MDHEN and SYDVKM. The CDR3 has 17 residues. With 7 bases removed from V and 5 bases from J, the gap between germline ends came to 23 bases. CDR3 residues: CASTYEPGQSRTGELFF. CDR3 DNA sequence: TGTGCCAGCACCTACGAACCGGGACAATCGAGGACCGGGGAGCTGTTTTTT.

The gene calls are TRBV18 and TRBJ2-5, with 7 bases identical to TRBD1. The J call may be in error: the DNA end matches TRBJ2-7 better. The CDR3 runs to 16 residues. Germline V lookup: CDR1 KGHSH, CDR2 LQKENI. The chain's CDR3 is CASSPKLGTEAYEQYF. The DNA for the CDR3 is TGTGCCAGCTCACCGAAATTGGGGACAGAAGCCTACGAGCAGTACTTC.

This clone showed up just once. The chain combines TRBV6-1 with TRBJ2-7, with D perhaps TRBD1 (6 bases). The CDR3 has 14 amino acids. Trimming shortened V by 3 bases and J by 3 bases, and 12 bases separated the two germline ends. Germline V lookup: CDR1 MNHNS, CDR2 SASEGT. Written as DNA, the CDR3 is TGTGCCAGCAGTGAGGACAGACGAGGCTACGAGCAGTACTTC. The encoded protein is CASSEDRRGYEQYF.

The chain employs TRBV27 and TRBJ2-1; 14 bases are a match to TRBD2. The CDR3 has 18 amino acids. Germline V lookup: CDR1 MNHEY, CDR2 SMNVEV (reference sequence). J lost 9 bases, V lost 3 bases, and 13 bases had no gene match. The CDR3 protein is CASSFFGGGLAGVGEQFF. The CDR3 DNA follows: TGTGCCAGCAGTTTTTTCGGGGGGGGACTAGCGGGAGTAGGTGAGCAGTTCTTC.